The rows below give T cell receptor beta chains drawn from one sample of a study of blood T cell repertoires in COVID-19. The table came from immunoSEQ multiplex PCR; TCRdb's copy has only in-frame clones and leaves some out. The sample includes 350,000 to 400,000 clones, around 92% of them seen just once. The sample comprised PBMCs or T cells enriched from blood (not recorded which). The source is a woman aged 25 to 39 who had recovered from COVID-19. Each CDR3 is given with its conserved first and last residue. The D gene is left open where the match is weak. Size is omitted from some rows. Given values are once, few, many or a class for expanded clones.

j_call d_call clone_size v_call cdr3_aa cdr3_nt
TRBJ2-7 TRBD1 . TRBV3-1/TRBV3-2 CASGGTGNSLDEQYF TGTGCCAGCGGAGGGACAGGGAACAGTCTCGACGAGCAGTACTTC
TRBJ2-5 TRBD2 . TRBV10-3 CAISGGGDETQYF TGTGCCATCAGTGGCGGGGGGGACGAGACCCAGTACTTC
TRBJ1-5 . . TRBV19 CASIEGYGQPQHF TGTGCCAGTATCGAGGGTTATGGTCAGCCCCAGCATTTT
TRBJ2-5 TRBD1 . TRBV4-2 CASSQARTGEQETQYF TGTGCCAGCAGCCAAGCTAGAACAGGGGAGCAAGAGACCCAGTACTTC
TRBJ2-5 . . TRBV7-2 CASNLQGRETQYF TGTGCCAGCAACCTGCAAGGCAGGGAGACCCAGTACTTC
TRBJ1-2 . . TRBV7-9 CASREGDSNYGYTF TGTGCCAGCAGAGAAGGGGATTCTAACTATGGCTACACCTTC
TRBJ1-2 . few TRBV20-1 CSRNSFYGYTF TGCAGTAGGAACAGCTTCTATGGCTACACCTTC
TRBJ1-2 . . TRBV15 CATSRAGGGLSGYTF TGTGCCACCAGCAGAGCGGGAGGGGGGCTTAGTGGCTACACCTTC
TRBJ1-6 . . TRBV5-1 CASSTHGNSPLHF TGCGCCAGCAGCACCCACGGGAACTCACCCCTCCACTTT
TRBJ1-1 . . TRBV5-4 CASSMGGPVGNTEAFF TGTGCCAGCAGCATGGGGGGCCCGGTCGGGAACACTGAAGCTTTCTTT
TRBJ2-7 . . TRBV27 CASSFSPRAEQYF TGTGCCAGCAGTTTCTCCCCCAGGGCCGAGCAGTACTTC
TRBJ1-6 . . TRBV30 CAWRGGVENSPLHF TGTGCCTGGAGAGGGGGGGTCGAGAATTCACCCCTCCACTTT
TRBJ1-1 . . TRBV10-3 CAISDPWTAGVTEAFF TGTGCCATCAGTGACCCGTGGACAGCCGGAGTCACTGAAGCTTTCTTT
TRBJ1-4 TRBD1 . TRBV18 CASSPAGGNEKLFF TGTGCCAGCTCACCAGCAGGGGGTAATGAAAAACTGTTTTTT
TRBJ2-7 . . TRBV24-1 CATSDDDSYEQYF TGTGCCACCAGTGATGACGACAGCTACGAGCAGTACTTC
TRBJ1-1 . . TRBV7-9 CASSPSQAPEAFF TGTGCCAGCAGTCCAAGTCAGGCCCCTGAAGCTTTCTTT
TRBJ1-1 . few TRBV10-3 CAISVYMGGTEAFF TGTGCCATCAGTGTTTATATGGGAGGTACCGAAGCTTTCTTT
TRBJ1-1 . . TRBV5-5 CASSTHLAGTTEAFF TGTGCCAGCAGCACGCACCTCGCAGGAACCACTGAAGCTTTCTTT
TRBJ1-1 . . TRBV12-3/TRBV12-4 CASSLDSYTEAFF TGTGCCAGCAGCTTGGACAGTTACACTGAAGCTTTCTTT
TRBJ2-7 . . TRBV12-5 CASGWGDSPFGSYEQYF TGTGCTAGTGGTTGGGGGGACAGCCCTTTTGGCTCCTACGAGCAGTACTTC
TRBJ1-2 . . TRBV27 CASREQPGYGYTF TGTGCCAGCAGGGAACAGCCAGGCTATGGCTACACCTTC